Following are 9 T cell receptor beta chains from one sample sequenced in a study of PD-L1 blockade in urothelial cancer. Using immunoSEQ multiplex PCR, the repertoire was profiled, and TCRdb retains in-frame clones only, with some absent. The sample holds about 51,000 clones, approximately 83% seen once. The specimen comprised PBMCs, sampled around atezolizumab (anti-PD-L1) treatment. These receptors came from a man in his 60s with urothelial cancer.

The chain combines TRBV28 with TRBJ1-4; TRBD1 might be the D (5 bases). Germline assignment: CDR1 MDHEN and CDR2 SYDVKM. The V gene lost 8 bases and the J gene lost 2 bases, with 12 bases spanning the gap. The CDR3 contains 14 residues. CDR3 DNA sequence: TGTGCCAGCCGGGGGAGCCCCACTAATGAAAAACTGTTTTTT. As protein: CASRGSPTNEKLFF.

This clone appeared a single time. The J gene is TRBJ1-5, the V gene TRBV5-1; D is unresolved. This CDR3 has 15 amino acids. CDR1 SGHRS and CDR2 YFSETQ come from the germline V gene. V dropped 0 bases and J dropped 3 bases, with 10 bases sitting between them. The DNA of the CDR3 is TGCGCCAGCAGCTTGGCCGGGGATACCAATCAGCCCCAGCATTTT. It is translated as CASSLAGDTNQPQHF. The entire variable domain, with the rest obtained from reference TRBV5-1 and TRBJ1-5, is as follows: KAGVTQTPRYLIKTRGQQVTLSCSPISGHRSVSWYQQTPGQGLQFLFEYFSETQRNKGNFPGRFSGRQFSNSRSEMNVSTLELGDSALYLCASSLAGDTNQPQHFGDGTRLSIL.

V gene TRBV11-3 combines with J gene TRBJ2-1; D uncertain. This CDR3 is 15 amino acids long. With 0 bases removed from V and 3 bases from J, the gap between germline ends came to 9 bases. Per the germline V gene, CDR1 is SGHNT and CDR2 is YENEEA. The CDR3 loop is CASSLDGTVYNEQFF. The CDR3 DNA follows: TGTGCCAGCAGCTTAGACGGCACAGTCTACAATGAGCAGTTCTTC.

Written as DNA, the CDR3 is TGTGCCAGCAGTTACGGTTGGACAGGGGGCTCCTACGAGCAGTACTTC. Amino acid sequence: CASSYGWTGGSYEQYF. The V gene is TRBV6-5, the J gene TRBJ2-5; 10 bases match TRBD1. With the DNA end fitting TRBJ2-7 better, the J assignment may be wrong. This CDR3 spans 16 amino acids. Germline V lookup: CDR1 MNHEY, CDR2 SVGAGI.

V gene TRBV7-8 combines with J gene TRBJ1-2; no reliable D call. The germline V and J ends were trimmed by 5 bases and 1 base, with 17 bases remaining between them. This CDR3 contains 16 residues. Germline V gene lookup returns CDR1 SGHVS and CDR2 FQNEAQ. The CDR3 DNA reads as TGTGCCAGCAGCACCAATGAGGGTGTTATTAACTATGGCTACACCTTC. Translating it yields CASSTNEGVINYGYTF.

The chain uses TRBV9 and TRBJ1-5; D is possibly TRBD1 (5 bases). The germline V gene encodes CDR1 SGDLS and CDR2 YYNGEE. CDR3 length: 15 residues. The V gene lost 5 bases and the J gene lost 7 bases, with 19 bases spanning the gap. The CDR3 loop reads CASSRDGQGYQPQHF. DNA of the CDR3: TGTGCCAGCAGTCGAGATGGGCAGGGATACCAGCCCCAGCATTTT.

About this clone: At one boundary the junction diverges from the germline segment, which might be a read error. The V call is TRBV7-2, the J call TRBJ2-7, with 11 nucleotides matching TRBD2. The CDR3 totals 13 residues. The V gene's germline CDR1 is SGHTA and CDR2 FQGNSA. CDR3 nucleotides: TGTGCCAGCAGCTCCACTAGCGGGAGCCACCGTACTTTC. It codes for CASSSTSGSHRTF.

The chain links TRBV18 to TRBJ2-7; 7 bases agree with TRBD2. The CDR3 spans 17 residues. J lost 4 bases, V lost 2 bases, and 14 bases had no gene match. The germline V gene has CDR1 KGHSH and CDR2 LQKENI. CDR3 sequence reads: CASSPIRSASGGYEQYF. CDR3 DNA: TGTGCCAGCTCACCAATAAGGTCGGCTAGCGGCGGGTACGAGCAGTACTTC.

The CDR3 is CASSYGSGATGTEAFF. In nucleotides, the CDR3 is TGTGCCAGCAGTTACGGTTCAGGGGCCACGGGCACTGAAGCTTTCTTT. The J gene is TRBJ1-1, the V gene TRBV6-5; TRBD1 is a possible D gene (6 bases). V was clipped by 2 bases and J by 4 bases, with 17 bases between them. The CDR3 is made up of 16 amino acids. Germline assignment: CDR1 MNHEY and CDR2 SVGAGI.